This record looks at one TCR beta chain sequence and its context. Its antigen remains unidentified. The sample is drawn from a study of T cell responses to AZD1222 COVID-19 vaccine. Background on the study: Pooling was applied to second doses at about 4 or about 12 weeks.

The study, taken as a whole, reports: Along spike, vaccine-associated CD4 TCRs were found throughout, with dominance at 160-218 and 743-854. Donors were largely white British and mainly female; clonal diversity was possibly underestimated.

The assay was immunoSEQ multiplex PCR, and TCRdb's table has in-frame clones only and misses some. The sample records 70,000 or so clones, 85% to 90% being singletons. This TCR came from an adult in good health. This material consisted of peripheral blood, taken on day 0 of AZD1222 vaccination.

CDR3 sequence reads: CASRSSSGWGSYEQYF. DNA for the CDR3: TGCGCCAGCAGATCGTCTAGCGGGTGGGGCTCCTACGAGCAGTACTTC. The chain couples TRBV4-1 to TRBJ2-7; 8 nucleotides line up with TRBD2. This CDR3 region has 16 residues. Germline-derived CDR1 and CDR2 are MGHRA and YSYEKL. Germline trimming cut 6 bases from V and 0 bases from J; bases unmatched to any gene: 10.